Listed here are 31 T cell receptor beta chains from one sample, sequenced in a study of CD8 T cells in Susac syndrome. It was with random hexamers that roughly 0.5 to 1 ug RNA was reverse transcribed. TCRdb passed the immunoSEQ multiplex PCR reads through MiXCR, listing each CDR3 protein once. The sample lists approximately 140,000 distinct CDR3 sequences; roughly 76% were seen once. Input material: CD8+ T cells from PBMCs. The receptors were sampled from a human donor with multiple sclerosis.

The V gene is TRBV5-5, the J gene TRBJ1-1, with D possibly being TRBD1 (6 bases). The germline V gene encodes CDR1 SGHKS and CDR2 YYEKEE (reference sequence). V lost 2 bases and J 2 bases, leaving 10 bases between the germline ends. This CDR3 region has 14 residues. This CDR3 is CASSFWTANTEAFF. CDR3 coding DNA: TGTGCCAGCAGCTTTTGGACAGCCAACACTGAAGCTTTCTTT.

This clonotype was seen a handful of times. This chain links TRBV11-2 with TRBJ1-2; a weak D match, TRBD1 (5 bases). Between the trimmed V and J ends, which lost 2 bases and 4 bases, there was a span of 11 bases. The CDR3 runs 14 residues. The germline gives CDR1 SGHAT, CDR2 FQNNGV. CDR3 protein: CASSLYRGLYGYTF. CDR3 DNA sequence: TGTGCCAGCAGCTTATATAGGGGACTCTATGGCTACACCTTC.

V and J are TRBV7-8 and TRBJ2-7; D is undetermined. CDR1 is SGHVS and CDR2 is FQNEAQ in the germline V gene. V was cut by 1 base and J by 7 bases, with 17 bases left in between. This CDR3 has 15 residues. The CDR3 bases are TGTGCCAGCAGCTTAGATCCCCTACTGGGAATGGAGCAGTACTTC. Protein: CASSLDPLLGMEQYF.

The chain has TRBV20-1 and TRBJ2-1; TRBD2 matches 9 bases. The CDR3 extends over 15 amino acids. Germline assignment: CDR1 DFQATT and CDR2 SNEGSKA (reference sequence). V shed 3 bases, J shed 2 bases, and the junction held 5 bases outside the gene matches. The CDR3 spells CSARWRGGAYNEQFF. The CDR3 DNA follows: TGCAGTGCTAGGTGGCGGGGGGGCGCCTACAATGAGCAGTTCTTC.

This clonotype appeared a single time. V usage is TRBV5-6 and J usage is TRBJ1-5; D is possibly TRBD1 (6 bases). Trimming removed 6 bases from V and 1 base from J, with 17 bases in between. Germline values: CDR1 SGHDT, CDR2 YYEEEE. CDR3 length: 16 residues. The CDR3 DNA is TGTGCCAGCACCCTAATGACAGGTCGGAGCAATCAGCCCCAGCATTTT. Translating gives CASTLMTGRSNQPQHF.

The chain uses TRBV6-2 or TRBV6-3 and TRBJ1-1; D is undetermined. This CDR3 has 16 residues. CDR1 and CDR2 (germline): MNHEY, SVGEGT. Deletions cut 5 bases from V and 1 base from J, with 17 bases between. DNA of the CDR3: TGTGCCAGCAGTAGAAAGGGCGCCCTGGGGAACACTGAAGCTTTCTTT. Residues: CASSRKGALGNTEAFF.

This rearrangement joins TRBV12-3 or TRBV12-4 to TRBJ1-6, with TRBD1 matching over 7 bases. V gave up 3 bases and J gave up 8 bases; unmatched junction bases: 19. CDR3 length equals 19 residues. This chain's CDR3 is CASSFLLTGPLIEDSPLHF. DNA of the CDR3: TGTGCCAGCAGTTTTCTCTTGACAGGGCCCCTTATAGAGGATTCACCCCTCCACTTT.

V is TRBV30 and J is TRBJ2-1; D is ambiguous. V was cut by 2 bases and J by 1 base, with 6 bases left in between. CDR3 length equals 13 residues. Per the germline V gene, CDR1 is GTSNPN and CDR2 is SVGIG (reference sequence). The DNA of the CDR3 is TGTGCCTGGAGTCCCGAGTCCTACAATGAGCAGTTCTTC. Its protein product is CAWSPESYNEQFF.

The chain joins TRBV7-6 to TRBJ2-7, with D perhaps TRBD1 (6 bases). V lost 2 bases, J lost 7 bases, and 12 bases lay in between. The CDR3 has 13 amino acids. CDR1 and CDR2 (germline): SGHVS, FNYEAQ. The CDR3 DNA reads TGTGCCAGCAGCTTAAAGGGGGATAGGGAGCAGTACTTC. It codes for CASSLKGDREQYF.

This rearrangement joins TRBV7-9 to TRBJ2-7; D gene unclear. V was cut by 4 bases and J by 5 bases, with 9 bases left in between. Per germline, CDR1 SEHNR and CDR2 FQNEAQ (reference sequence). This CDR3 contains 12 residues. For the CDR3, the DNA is TGTGCCAGCAGCTCCCAGCAAGACGAGCAGTACTTC. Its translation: CASSSQQDEQYF.

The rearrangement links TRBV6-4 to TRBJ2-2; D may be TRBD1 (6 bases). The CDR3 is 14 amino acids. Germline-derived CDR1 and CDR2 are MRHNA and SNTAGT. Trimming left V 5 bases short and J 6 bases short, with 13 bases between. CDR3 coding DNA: TGTGCCAGCAGTCAGTTGCCAGGGGCCGGGGAGCTGTTTTTT. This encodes CASSQLPGAGELFF.

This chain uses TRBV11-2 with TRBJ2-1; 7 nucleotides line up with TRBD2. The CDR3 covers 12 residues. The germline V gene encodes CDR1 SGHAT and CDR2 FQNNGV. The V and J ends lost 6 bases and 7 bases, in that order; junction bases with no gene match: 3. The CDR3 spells CASRGGPNEQFF. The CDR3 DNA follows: TGTGCCAGCAGGGGAGGGCCAAATGAGCAGTTCTTC.

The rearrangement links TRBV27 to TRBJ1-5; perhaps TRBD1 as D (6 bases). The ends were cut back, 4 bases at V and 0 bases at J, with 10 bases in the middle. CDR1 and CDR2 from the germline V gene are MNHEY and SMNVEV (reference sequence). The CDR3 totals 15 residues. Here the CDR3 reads CASSWTALSNQPQHF. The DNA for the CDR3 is TGTGCCAGCAGTTGGACAGCCCTTAGCAATCAGCCCCAGCATTTT.

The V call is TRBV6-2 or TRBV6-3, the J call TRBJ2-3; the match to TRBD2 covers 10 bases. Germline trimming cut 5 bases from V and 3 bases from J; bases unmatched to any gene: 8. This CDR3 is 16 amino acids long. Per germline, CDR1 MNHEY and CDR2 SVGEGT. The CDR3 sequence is CASSSLGLAETDTQYF. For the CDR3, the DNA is TGTGCCAGCAGTAGTCTCGGACTAGCGGAGACAGATACGCAGTATTTT.

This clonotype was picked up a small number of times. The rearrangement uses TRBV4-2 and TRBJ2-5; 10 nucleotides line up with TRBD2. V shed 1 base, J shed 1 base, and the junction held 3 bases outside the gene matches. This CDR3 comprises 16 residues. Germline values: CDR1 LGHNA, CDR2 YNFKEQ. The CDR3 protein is CASSQASGGLQETQYF. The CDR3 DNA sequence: TGTGCCAGCAGCCAAGCTAGCGGGGGACTCCAAGAGACCCAGTACTTC.

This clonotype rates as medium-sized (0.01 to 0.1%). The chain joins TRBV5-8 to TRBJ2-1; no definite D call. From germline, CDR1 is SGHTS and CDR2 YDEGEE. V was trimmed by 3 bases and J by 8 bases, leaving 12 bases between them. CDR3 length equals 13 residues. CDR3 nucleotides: TGTGCCAGCAGCTGGGGTATACAACATGAGCAGTTCTTC. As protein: CASSWGIQHEQFF.

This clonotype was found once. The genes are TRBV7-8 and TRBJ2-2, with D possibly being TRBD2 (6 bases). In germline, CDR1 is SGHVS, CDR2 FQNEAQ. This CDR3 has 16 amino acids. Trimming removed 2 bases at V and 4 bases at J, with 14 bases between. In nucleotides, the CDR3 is TGTGCCAGCAGCTTATACGGGAGAGAAAGCACCGGGGAGCTGTTTTTT. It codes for CASSLYGRESTGELFF.

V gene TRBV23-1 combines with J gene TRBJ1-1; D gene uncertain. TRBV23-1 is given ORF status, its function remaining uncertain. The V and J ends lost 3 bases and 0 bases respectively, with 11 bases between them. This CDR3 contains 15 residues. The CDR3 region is CASSQVRELNTEAFF. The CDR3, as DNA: TGCGCCAGCAGTCAGGTGAGGGAACTGAACACTGAAGCTTTCTTT.

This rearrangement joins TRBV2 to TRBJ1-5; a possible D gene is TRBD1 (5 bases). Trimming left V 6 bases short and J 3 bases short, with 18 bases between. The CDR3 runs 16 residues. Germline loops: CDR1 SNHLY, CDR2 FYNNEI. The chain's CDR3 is CASRPRATGDNQPQHF. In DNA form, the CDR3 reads TGTGCCAGCAGGCCACGGGCTACAGGTGACAATCAGCCCCAGCATTTT.

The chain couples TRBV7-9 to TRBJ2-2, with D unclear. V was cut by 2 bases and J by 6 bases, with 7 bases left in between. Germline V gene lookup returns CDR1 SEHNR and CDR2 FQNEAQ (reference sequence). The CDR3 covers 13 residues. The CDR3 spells CASSLQESGELFF. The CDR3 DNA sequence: TGTGCCAGCAGCTTACAGGAATCCGGGGAGCTGTTTTTT.

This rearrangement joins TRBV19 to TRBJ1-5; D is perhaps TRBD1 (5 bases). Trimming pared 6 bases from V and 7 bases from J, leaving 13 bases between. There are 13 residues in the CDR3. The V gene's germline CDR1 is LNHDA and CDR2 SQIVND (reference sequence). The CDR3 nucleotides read TGTGCCAGTAGCCTGGGGGGAGGCCAGCCCCAGCATTTT. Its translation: CASSLGGGQPQHF.

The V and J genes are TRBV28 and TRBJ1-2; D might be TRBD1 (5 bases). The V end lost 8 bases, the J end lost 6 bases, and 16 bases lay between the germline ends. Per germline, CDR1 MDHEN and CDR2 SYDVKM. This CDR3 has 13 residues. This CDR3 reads CASLGAGEDGYTF. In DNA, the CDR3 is TGTGCCAGCTTAGGTGCGGGGGAGGATGGCTACACCTTC.

CDR3 loop: CASSYSWGSTEAFF. CDR3 DNA sequence: TGTGCCAGCAGTTACTCTTGGGGTAGCACTGAAGCTTTCTTT. The chain joins TRBV6-5 to TRBJ1-1; D gene ambiguous. CDR1 MNHEY and CDR2 SVGAGI come from the germline V gene. The CDR3 loop spans 14 amino acids. Trimming removed 0 bases at V and 4 bases at J, with 9 bases between.

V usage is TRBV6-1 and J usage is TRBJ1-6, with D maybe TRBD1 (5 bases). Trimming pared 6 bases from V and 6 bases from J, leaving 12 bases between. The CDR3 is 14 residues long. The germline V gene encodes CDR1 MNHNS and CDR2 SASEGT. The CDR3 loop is CASRNGGLNSPLHF. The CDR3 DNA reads TGTGCCAGCAGGAACGGGGGACTTAATTCACCCCTCCACTTT.

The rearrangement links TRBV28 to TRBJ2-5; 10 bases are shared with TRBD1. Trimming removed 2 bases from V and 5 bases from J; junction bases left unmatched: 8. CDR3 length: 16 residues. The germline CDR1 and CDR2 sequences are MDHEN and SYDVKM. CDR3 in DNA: TGTGCCAGCAGTTTACCCCGGGACAGGGGTACGGAGACCCAGTACTTC. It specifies CASSLPRDRGTETQYF.

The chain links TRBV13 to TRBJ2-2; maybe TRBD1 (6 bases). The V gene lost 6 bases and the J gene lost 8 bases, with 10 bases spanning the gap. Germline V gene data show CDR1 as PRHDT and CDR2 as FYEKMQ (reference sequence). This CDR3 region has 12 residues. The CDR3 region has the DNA TGTGCCAGCAGTCCAGGACAGGGGGAGCTGTTTTTT. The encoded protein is CASSPGQGELFF.

The CDR3 DNA reads TGCGCCAGCAGCCCTCTAGCGGGAGCAGCCGGGGAGCTGTTTTTT. It specifies CASSPLAGAAGELFF. The chain joins TRBV4-3 to TRBJ2-2; the match to TRBD2 covers 10 bases. The CDR3 sequence is 15 residues long. Germline CDR1 LGHNA, CDR2 YSLEER. Unmatched junction bases numbered 5, after V lost 4 bases and J lost 6 bases.

Written as DNA, the CDR3 is TGTGCCAGCAGTTTAAGGACACCCAACTATGGCTACACCTTC. Amino acids: CASSLRTPNYGYTF. The chain is built from TRBV28 and TRBJ1-2; possibly TRBD1 for D (5 bases). Germline values: CDR1 MDHEN, CDR2 SYDVKM. The CDR3 sequence is 14 residues long. V was clipped by 2 bases and J by 2 bases, with 9 bases between them.

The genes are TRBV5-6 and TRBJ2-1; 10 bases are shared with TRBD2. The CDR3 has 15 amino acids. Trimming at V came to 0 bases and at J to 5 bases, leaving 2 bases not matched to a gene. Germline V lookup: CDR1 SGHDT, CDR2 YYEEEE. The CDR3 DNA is TGTGCCAGCAGCTTGGAGCTAGCGGGGGACAATGAGCAGTTCTTC. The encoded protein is CASSLELAGDNEQFF.

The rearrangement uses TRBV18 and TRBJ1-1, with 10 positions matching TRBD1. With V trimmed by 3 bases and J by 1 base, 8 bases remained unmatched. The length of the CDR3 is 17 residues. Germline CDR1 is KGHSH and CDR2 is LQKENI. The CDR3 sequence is CASSPDRGQEGNTEAFF. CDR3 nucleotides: TGTGCCAGCTCACCCGACAGGGGGCAAGAGGGGAACACTGAAGCTTTCTTT.

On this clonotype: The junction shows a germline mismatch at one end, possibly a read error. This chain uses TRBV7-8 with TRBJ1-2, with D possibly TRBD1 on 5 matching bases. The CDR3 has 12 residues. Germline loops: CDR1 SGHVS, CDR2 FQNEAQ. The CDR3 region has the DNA TGTGCCAGCGGCTTAGCGGGGGATGGCTACACCTTC. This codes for CASGLAGDGYTF.